The 7 T cell receptor beta chains below all came from one sample that was sequenced in a study of T-cell memory formation after mild COVID-19. TCRdb ran MiXCR on the 5' RACE reads and lists one entry per CDR3 protein. Of around 470,000 distinct CDR3 sequences listed, 15% to 25% are singletons. The sequencing sample was made of PBMCs or a T cell subset sorted from them (not recorded which). Receptor source: an adult woman who had mild COVID-19 (a few samples of this study predate the infection). Cell type and time point are not known.

This clonotype was seen a handful of times. The V gene is TRBV6-2 or TRBV6-3, the J gene TRBJ2-7, with 7 bases lining up with TRBD2. The CDR3 spans 14 residues. Germline CDR1 reads MNHEY; CDR2 reads SVGEGT. J gave up 9 bases and V 7 bases, and 15 bases lay outside the gene matches. In nucleotides, the CDR3 is TGTGCCAGCACCCTCTCTCTCAGCGGGAAGGGGCAGTACTTC. As protein: CASTLSLSGKGQYF.

The chain recombines TRBV7-9 with TRBJ1-5; possible D gene TRBD1, 5 bases. V was pared by 2 bases and J by 4 bases, with 18 bases between. The CDR3 has 17 amino acids. Germline V gene data show CDR1 as SEHNR and CDR2 as FQNEAQ (reference sequence). The CDR3 reads CASSLLGEGRPNQPQHF. As DNA, the CDR3 is TGTGCCAGCAGCTTATTGGGGGAGGGCAGACCGAATCAGCCCCAGCATTTT.

The rearrangement uses TRBV7-2 and TRBJ2-5, with 10 bases matching TRBD2. Germline CDR1 reads SGHTA; CDR2 reads FQGNSA. V gave up 2 bases and J gave up 4 bases; unmatched junction bases: 10. The CDR3 consists of 17 residues. CDR3 sequence reads: CASSLKREGRGRETQYF. In nucleotides, the CDR3 is TGTGCCAGCAGCTTAAAGCGGGAGGGCCGGGGGCGAGAGACCCAGTACTTC.

This clonotype came up once. This rearrangement joins TRBV12-3 or TRBV12-4 to TRBJ1-1; D perhaps matches TRBD1 (6 bases). Trimming left V 5 bases short and J 4 bases short, with 14 bases between. This CDR3 spans 14 amino acids. CDR3 sequence: CASSVTGNPTEAFF. As DNA, the CDR3 is TGTGCCAGCAGTGTTACAGGGAACCCCACTGAAGCTTTCTTT.

V is TRBV4-1 and J is TRBJ2-2; tentatively, D is TRBD1 (5 bases). Per the germline V gene, CDR1 is MGHRA and CDR2 is YSYEKL. Trimming left V 6 bases short and J 4 bases short, with 15 bases between. The CDR3 runs to 15 residues. The CDR3 nucleotides read TGCGCCAGCAGACAGGTTTACTGGGGCACCGGGGAGCTGTTTTTT. This translates into CASRQVYWGTGELFF.

V is TRBV4-3 and J is TRBJ2-5, with TRBD1 matching over 10 bases. From germline, CDR1 is LGHNA and CDR2 YSLEER. V dropped 1 base and J dropped 8; count of bases not matched to a gene: 4. CDR3 length equals 14 residues. The CDR3 sequence is CASSQADRGGTQYF. As DNA, the CDR3 is TGCGCCAGCAGCCAAGCGGACAGGGGGGGAACCCAGTACTTC.

The chain couples TRBV2 to TRBJ2-5, with D perhaps matching TRBD1 or TRBD2 (6 bases each). This CDR3 region has 13 residues. The V gene lost 7 bases and the J gene lost 5 bases, with 14 bases spanning the gap. Looked up from germline, CDR1 is SNHLY and CDR2 is FYNNEI. The CDR3 coding sequence is TGTGCCAGCATGGTCACAGGGAGGGAGACCCAGTACTTC. Translation gives CASMVTGRETQYF.